The sequence of this T cell receptor beta chain was determined in a study of neurological immune-mediated disorders. The making of cDNA relied on 5'RACE with 10-nucleotide random UMIs. TCRdb processed the 5' RACE reads anew with MiXCR; each CDR3 protein has one entry. The sample has about 70,000 distinct CDR3 sequences, 2.5% to 4% seen once. Trimming took 5 bases from V and 0 from J, leaving 7 bases between them. The CDR3 length is 13 residues. Germline V gives CDR1 SEHNR, CDR2 FQNEAQ (reference sequence). Stored at -80 C, 2 million PBMCs were the source of the unsorted libraries. Many counts were recorded for this clonotype. Its antigen is unidentified. Study results and caveats: HTLV-1-associated myelopathy had the most TCR clonal expansion, whereas multiple sclerosis had the least (lower than in healthy controls). According to phylogenetic grouping, one related-CDR3 cluster, a possible signature, contained the repertoires of 18 of 34 multiple sclerosis patients.

This sequence joins TRBV7-9 and TRBJ1-1; D perhaps matches TRBD1 (5 bases). The material sequenced was PBMCs. This sequence originates from a woman aged 45-59 years with multiple sclerosis. CDR3 protein: CASSPTVNTEAFF. The DNA for the CDR3 is TGTGCCAGCAGCCCGACAGTGAACACTGAAGCTTTCTTT.